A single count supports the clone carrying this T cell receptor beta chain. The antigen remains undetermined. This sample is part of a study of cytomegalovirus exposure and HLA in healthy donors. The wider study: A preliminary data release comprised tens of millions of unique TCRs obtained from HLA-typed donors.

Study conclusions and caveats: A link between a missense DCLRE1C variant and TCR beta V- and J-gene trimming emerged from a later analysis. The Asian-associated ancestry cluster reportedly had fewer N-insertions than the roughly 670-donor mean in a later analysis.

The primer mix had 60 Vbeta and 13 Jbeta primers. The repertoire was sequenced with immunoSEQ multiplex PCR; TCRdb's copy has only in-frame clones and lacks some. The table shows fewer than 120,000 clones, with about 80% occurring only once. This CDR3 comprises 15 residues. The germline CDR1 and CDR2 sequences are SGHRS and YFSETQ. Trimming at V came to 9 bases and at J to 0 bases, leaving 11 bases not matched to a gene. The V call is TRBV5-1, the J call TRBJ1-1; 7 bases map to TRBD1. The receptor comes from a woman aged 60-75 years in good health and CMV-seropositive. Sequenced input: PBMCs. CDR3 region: CATRQGSSMNTEAFF. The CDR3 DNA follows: TGCGCCACCAGACAGGGATCGAGTATGAACACTGAAGCTTTCTTT.